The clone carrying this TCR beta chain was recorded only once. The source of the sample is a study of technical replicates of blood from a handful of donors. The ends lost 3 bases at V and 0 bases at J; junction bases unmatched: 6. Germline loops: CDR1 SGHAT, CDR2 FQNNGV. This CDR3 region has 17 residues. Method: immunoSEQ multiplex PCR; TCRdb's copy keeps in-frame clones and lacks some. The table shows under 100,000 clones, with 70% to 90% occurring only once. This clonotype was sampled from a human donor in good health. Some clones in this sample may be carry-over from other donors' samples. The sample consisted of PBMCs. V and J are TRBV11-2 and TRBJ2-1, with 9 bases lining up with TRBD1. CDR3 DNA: TGTGCCAGCAGCTTTGGAACAGGGGGCTACTCCTACAATGAGCAGTTCTTC. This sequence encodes CASSFGTGGYSYNEQFF.